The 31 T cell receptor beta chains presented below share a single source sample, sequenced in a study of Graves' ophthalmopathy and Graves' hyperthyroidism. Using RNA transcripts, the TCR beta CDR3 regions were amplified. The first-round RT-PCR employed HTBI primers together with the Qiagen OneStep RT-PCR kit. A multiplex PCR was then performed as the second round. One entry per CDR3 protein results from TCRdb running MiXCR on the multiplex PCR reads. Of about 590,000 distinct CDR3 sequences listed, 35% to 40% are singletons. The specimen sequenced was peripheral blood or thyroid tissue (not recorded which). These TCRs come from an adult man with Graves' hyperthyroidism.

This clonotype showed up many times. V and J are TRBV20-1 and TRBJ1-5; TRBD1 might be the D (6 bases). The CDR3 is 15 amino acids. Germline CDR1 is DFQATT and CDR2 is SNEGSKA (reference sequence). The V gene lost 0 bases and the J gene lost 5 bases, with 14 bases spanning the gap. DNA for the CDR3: TGCAGTGCTAGAGATTCATCGGGGGCCTATCAGCCCCAGCATTTT. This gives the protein CSARDSSGAYQPQHF.

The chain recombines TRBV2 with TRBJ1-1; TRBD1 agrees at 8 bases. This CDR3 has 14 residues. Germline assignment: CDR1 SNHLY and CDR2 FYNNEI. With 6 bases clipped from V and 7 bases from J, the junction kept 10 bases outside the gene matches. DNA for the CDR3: TGTGCCAGCAGGGTTCAGGGGGCCGTAATTGAAGCTTTCTTT. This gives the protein CASRVQGAVIEAFF.

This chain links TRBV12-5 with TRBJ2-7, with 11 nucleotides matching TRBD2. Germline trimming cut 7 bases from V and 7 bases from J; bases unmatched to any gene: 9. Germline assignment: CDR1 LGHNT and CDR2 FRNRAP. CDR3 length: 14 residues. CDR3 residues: CASAISGRAEEQYF. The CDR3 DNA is TGTGCTAGTGCCATTAGCGGGAGGGCCGAAGAGCAGTACTTC.

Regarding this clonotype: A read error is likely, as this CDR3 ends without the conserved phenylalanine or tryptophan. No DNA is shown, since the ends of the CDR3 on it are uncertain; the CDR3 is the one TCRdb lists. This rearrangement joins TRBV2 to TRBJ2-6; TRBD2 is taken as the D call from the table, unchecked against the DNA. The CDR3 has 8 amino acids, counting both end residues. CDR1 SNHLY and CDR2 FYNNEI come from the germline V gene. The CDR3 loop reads CASTWTSG.

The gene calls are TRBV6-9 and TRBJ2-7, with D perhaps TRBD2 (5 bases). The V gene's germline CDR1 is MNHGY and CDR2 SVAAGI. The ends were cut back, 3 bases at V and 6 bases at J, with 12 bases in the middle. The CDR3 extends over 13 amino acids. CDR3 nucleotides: TGTGCCAGCAGTTACCTACGGGATCCCGAGCAGTACTTC. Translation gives CASSYLRDPEQYF.

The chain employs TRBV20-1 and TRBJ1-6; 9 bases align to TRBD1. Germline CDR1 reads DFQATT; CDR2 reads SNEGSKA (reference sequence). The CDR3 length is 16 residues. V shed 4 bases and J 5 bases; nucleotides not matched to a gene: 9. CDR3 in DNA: TGCAGTGCTAACACCGGGACAGGGATGAATAATTCACCCCTCCACTTT. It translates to CSANTGTGMNNSPLHF.

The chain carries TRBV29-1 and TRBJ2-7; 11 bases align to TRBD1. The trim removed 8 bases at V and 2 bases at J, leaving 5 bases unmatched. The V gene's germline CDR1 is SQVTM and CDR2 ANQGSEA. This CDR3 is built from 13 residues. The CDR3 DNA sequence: TGCAGCTCGGGGACAGGGGGAACCTACGAGCAGTACTTC. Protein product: CSSGTGGTYEQYF.

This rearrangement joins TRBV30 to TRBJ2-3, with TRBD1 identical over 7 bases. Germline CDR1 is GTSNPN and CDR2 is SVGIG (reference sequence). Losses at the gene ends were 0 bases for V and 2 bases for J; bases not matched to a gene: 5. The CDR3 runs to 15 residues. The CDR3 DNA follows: TGTGCCTGGAGTGTAGGGGACAGCCTCACAGATACGCAGTATTTT. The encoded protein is CAWSVGDSLTDTQYF.

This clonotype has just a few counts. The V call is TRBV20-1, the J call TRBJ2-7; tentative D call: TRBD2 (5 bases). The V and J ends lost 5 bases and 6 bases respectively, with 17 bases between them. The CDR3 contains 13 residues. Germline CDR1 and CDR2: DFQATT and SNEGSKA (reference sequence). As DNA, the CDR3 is TGCAGTGCTGACTACCAGAGGCAGGCCGAGCAGTACTTC. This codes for CSADYQRQAEQYF.

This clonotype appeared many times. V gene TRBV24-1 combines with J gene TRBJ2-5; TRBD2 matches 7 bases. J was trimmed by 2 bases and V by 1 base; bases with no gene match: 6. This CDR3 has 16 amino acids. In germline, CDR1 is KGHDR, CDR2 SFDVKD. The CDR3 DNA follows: TGTGCCACCAGTGATTTTGGGATTAGCGGGCAAGAGACCCAGTACTTC. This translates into CATSDFGISGQETQYF.

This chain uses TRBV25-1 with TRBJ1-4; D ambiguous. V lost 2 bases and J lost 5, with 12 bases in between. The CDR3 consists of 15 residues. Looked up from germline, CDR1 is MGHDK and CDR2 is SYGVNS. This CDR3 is CASSEDAGANEKLFF. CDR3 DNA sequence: TGTGCCAGCAGTGAAGATGCGGGTGCCAATGAAAAACTGTTTTTT.

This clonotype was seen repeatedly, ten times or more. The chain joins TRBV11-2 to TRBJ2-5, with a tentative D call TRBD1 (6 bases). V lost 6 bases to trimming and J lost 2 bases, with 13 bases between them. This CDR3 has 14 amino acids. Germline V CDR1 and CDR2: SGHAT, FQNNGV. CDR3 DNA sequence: TGTGCCAGCAGGCAGGGGATTCGACAAGAGACCCAGTACTTC. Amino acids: CASRQGIRQETQYF.

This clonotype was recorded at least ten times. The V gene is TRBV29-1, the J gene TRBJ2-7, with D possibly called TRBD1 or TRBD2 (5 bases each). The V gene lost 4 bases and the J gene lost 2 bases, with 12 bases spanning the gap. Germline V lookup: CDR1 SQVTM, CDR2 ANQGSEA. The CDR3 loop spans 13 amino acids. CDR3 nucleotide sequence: TGCAGCGTTGTGTTGGGGGACGCCTACGAGCAGTACTTC. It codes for CSVVLGDAYEQYF.

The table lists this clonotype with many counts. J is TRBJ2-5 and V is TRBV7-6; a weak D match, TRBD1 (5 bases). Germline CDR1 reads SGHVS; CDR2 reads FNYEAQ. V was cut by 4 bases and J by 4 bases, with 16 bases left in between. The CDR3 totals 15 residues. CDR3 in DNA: TGTGCCAGCAGCTCCAGTGTAGGGGTTGGAGAGACCCAGTACTTC. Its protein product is CASSSSVGVGETQYF.

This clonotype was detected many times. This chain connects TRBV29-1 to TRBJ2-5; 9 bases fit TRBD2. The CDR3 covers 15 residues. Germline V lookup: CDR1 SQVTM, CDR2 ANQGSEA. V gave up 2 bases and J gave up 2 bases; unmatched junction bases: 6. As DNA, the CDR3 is TGCAGCGTTGAACCAAGACTAGCGGAGCAAGAGACCCAGTACTTC. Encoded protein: CSVEPRLAEQETQYF.

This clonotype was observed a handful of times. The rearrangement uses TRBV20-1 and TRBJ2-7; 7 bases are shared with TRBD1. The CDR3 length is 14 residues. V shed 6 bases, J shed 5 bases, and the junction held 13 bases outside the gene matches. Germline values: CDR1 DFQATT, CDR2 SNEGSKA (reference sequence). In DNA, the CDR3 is TGCAGTGCCAAACTCACAGGACAGGCCCACGAGCAGTACTTC. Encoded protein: CSAKLTGQAHEQYF.

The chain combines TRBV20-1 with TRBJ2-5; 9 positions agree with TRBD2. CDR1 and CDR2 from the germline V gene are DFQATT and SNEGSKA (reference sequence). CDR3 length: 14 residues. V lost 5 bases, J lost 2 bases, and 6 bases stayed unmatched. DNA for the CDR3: TGCAGTGCTGCGGGGACTAGCACGCAAGAGACCCAGTACTTC. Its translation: CSAAGTSTQETQYF.

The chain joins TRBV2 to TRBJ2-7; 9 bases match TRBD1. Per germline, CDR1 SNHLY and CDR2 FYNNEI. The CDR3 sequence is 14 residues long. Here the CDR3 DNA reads TGTGCTGAAACGGACAGGGGTCTCTCCTACGAGCAGTACTTC. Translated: CAETDRGLSYEQYF.

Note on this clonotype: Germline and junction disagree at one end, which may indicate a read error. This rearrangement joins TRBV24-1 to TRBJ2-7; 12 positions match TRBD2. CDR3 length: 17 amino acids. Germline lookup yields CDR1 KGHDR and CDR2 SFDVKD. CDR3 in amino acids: CAASDQWTSGTGDEQYF. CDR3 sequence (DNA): TGTGCCGCCAGTGATCAGTGGACTAGCGGGACAGGGGATGAGCAGTACTTC.

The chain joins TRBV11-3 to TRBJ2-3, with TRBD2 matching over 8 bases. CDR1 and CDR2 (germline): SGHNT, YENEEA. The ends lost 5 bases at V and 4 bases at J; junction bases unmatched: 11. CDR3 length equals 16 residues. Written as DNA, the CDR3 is TGTGCCAGCAGCCCCCGGGGGGGACTAGACGCAGATACGCAGTATTTT. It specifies CASSPRGGLDADTQYF.

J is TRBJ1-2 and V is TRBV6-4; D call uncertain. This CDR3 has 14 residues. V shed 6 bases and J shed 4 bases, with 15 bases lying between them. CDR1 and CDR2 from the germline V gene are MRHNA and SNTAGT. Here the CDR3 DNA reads TGTGCCAGCAGCGATGAGTGGGAGGCCTATGGCTACACCTTC. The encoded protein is CASSDEWEAYGYTF.

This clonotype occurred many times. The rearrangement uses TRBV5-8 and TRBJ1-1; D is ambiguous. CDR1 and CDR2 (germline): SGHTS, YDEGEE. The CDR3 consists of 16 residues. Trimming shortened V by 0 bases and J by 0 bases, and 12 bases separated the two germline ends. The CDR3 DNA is TGTGCCAGCAGCTTGGCTCTGGGAAGGATGAACACTGAAGCTTTCTTT. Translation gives CASSLALGRMNTEAFF.

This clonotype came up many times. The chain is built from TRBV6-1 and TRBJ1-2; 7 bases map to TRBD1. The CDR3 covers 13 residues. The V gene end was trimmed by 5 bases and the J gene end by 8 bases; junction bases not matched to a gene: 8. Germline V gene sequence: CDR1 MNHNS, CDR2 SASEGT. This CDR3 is CASSLTGSGGYTF. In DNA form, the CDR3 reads TGTGCCAGCAGTTTGACAGGGTCTGGAGGCTACACCTTC.

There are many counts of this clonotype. This CDR3 reads CASTQDIIAGGSSSGANVLTF. The CDR3 DNA is TGTGCCAGCACCCAAGACATAATAGCGGGAGGCTCCTCCTCTGGGGCCAACGTCCTGACTTTC. The chain combines TRBV19 with TRBJ2-6, with 10 bases identical to TRBD2. Per the germline V gene, CDR1 is LNHDA and CDR2 is SQIVND (reference sequence). The V segment lost 9 bases and the J segment 0 bases; nucleotides outside the gene matches: 20. CDR3 size: 21 residues.

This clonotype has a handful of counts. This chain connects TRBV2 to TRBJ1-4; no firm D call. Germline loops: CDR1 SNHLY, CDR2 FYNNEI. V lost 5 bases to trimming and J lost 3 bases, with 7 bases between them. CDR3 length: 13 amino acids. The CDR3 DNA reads TGTGCCAGCAGTCGGGGAGCTAATGAAAAACTGTTTTTT. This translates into CASSRGANEKLFF.

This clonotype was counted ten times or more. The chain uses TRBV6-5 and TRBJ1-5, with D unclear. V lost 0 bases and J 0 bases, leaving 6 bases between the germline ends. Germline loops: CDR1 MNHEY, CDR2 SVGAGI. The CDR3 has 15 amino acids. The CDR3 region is CASSYSINSNQPQHF. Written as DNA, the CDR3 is TGTGCCAGCAGTTACTCGATCAATAGCAATCAGCCCCAGCATTTT.

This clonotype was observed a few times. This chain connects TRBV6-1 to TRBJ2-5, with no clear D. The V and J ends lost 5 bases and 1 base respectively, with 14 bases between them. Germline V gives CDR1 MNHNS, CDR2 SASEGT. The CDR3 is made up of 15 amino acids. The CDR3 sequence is CASSYSWAAQETQYF. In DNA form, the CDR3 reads TGTGCCAGCAGTTACTCCTGGGCAGCCCAAGAGACCCAGTACTTC.

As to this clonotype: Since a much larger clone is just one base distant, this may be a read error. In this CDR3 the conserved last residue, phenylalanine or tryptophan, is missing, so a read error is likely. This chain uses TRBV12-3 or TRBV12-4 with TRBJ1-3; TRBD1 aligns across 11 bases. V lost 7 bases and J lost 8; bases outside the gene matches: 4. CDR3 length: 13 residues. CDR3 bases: TGTGCCAGCACCGGGACAGGGGGTTACACCATATATTTA. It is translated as CASTGTGGYTIYL.

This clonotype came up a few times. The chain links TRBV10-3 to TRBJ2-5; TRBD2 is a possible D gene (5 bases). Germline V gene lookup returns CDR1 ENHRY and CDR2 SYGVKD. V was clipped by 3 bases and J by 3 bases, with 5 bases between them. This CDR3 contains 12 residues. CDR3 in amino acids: CAISEAEETQYF. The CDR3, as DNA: TGTGCCATCAGTGAAGCGGAAGAGACCCAGTACTTC.

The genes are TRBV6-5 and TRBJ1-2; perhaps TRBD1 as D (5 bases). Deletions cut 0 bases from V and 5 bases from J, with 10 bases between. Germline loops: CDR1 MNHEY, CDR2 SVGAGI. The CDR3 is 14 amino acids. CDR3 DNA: TGTGCCAGCAGTTACTCAGGGGAAGGGTATGGCTACACCTTC. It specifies CASSYSGEGYGYTF.

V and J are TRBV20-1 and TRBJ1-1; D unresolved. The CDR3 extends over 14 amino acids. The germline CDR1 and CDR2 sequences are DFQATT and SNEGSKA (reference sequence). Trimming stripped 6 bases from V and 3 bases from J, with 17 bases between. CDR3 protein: CSAIRDTGYTEAFF. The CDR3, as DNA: TGCAGTGCCATCCGTGACACGGGGTACACTGAAGCTTTCTTT.